This T cell receptor beta chain was captured by sequencing in a study of cytomegalovirus exposure and HLA in healthy donors (dated by TCRdb to about 2017). Background for the entire study: According to an earlier analysis of around 600 of the donors, about 179 million T cells yielded 117 million unique TCR beta sequences and less than 300 Gb of sequence data. Because of strong linkage in the cohort, five DR-DQ haplotypes were treated as single units for association and clustering. Of the 300 to 500 genotyped donors, approximately 80% were placed in the genetic ancestry cluster associated with self-reported Caucasian donors. Rather than drawing on any new phenotypic data, the later analysis identified candidate immune exposures from TCR beta sequences and the way those sequences occurred across donors. Using immunosequencing, the study profiled T cell repertoires from about 620 subjects and related those repertoires to cytomegalovirus serostatus. Typing coverage differed by locus: A, B, C, DRB1 and DQB1 were typed in roughly 629-640 donors, DQA1 in about 500, DPA1 in over 600, and DPB1 in just under 480. A separate validation cohort of roughly 130 different subjects was used in addition to the 666-subject first cohort. Around 320 gigabases of sequencing data and 80 million or so unique TCR sequences were included in an early release covering about 700 HLA-typed donors. A later analysis re-analyzed previously published TCR beta repertoires from 660 or so donors and added high-resolution HLA genotyping to study TCR occurrence patterns. A later genetic analysis took genome-wide SNP genotypes for about three fifths of the 666 donors and used that subset as a discovery cohort. On average, roughly 200,000 unique TCR beta nucleotide sequences were sequenced per donor among some 430 genotyped donors of the cohort, with around 19% of those sequences being non-productive. Class I and class II HLA loci were covered by the typing at four-digit resolution. To predict cytomegalovirus infection status, the study brought together high-throughput TCR immunosequencing, statistical association of individual TCRs with disease status, and machine learning. Donor age, sex, ethnicity and CMV serostatus were compiled together with the repertoire data. The study aimed to test whether signatures of past pathogen exposure could be identified by cataloging public T cell receptors. Every discovery cohort repertoire had been produced on one sequencing platform. To decide whether each TCR beta V gene segment behaved as functional or pseudogenic, an earlier analysis of some 540 of the donors relied on high-throughput TCR beta sequencing.

The cohort was made up of under 800 healthy bone marrow donors. Cohort members were all nominally healthy when sampled, although unrecorded immune exposures were likely present. The donor tested CMV seronegative, placing the donor among the 350 to 400 seronegative members of the cohort. Each donor provided a peripheral blood sample, and peripheral blood mononuclear cells were used for TCR beta sequencing. The Qiagen DNeasy Blood Extraction Kit was used to extract genomic DNA from the blood cell samples. The CDR3 numbers 16 residues from cysteine through phenylalanine. Only the CDR3 portion is preserved as DNA: 48 bases, with reading frame beginning at the first base. Taken from the germline V gene, the CDR1 and CDR2 loops are SGHTA and FQGTGA. V trim: 2 bases; J trim: 5 bases; unmatched bases: 10. On the study overall, not on this receptor specifically: Specific HLA alleles were associated with 15,000 to 20,000 TCR beta sequences at a false discovery rate of 0.05 in a later analysis. A further reported finding was that TCR beta sequences accurately predicted the HLA-A and HLA-B alleles for most subjects in the first cohort. In an earlier analysis of over 550 of the donors, most TCR beta V segments were observed in productive rearrangements about 90% or about 30% of the time, broadly matching IMGT annotations. Compared with the roughly 670-donor mean, donors in an Asian-associated ancestry cluster had fewer N-insertions in productive TCRs, according to a later genetic analysis. According to a later analysis, parvovirus B19, influenza, CMV and Epstein-Barr virus appeared linked to several top co-occurrence clusters. The classifier was reported to diagnose cytomegalovirus status with high specificity and sensitivity in both the original and validation cohorts. Sequencing depth was assumed to be roughly uniform across donors in the presence/absence analyses, though that assumption may not hold. A total of 150 or so TCR beta chains were listed by the study as associated with cytomegalovirus. Because some donors lacked HLA typing at each locus, the association tests relied only on the typed subset. Some IMGT-functional V segments, including TRBV6-2 and TRBV6-3, could not be told apart with the 87-base-pair reads, so those segments were excluded. The authors suggested that the approach could potentially be generalized to other disease states and immunological phenotypes. Across donors, most TCR sequences were observed very rarely, whereas some public TCRs were present in many individuals. The only immune exposure information available for the cohort was CMV serostatus. A later analysis found that HLA-associated TCR beta chains were more clonally expanded and had lower generation probabilities than equally common non-associated chains. Correlated functional status among segregating V segments might be attributable to linkage disequilibrium, but an unknown experimental factor could not be ruled out. A cluster of highly shared sequence variants was judged likely to represent a technical artifact of the sequencing pipeline. A later analysis found that TCR association rates varied across HLA loci, with DRB1 alleles showing the most associated TCRs and HLA-C alleles the fewest. When HLA alleles, especially DR and DQ, strongly co-occurred, TCR associations were difficult to assign to individual alleles. Because counts were too low, about 18 rarely observed V segments, including chromosome 9 orphons, were excluded from the earlier analysis of around 640 of the donors. In vitro tests confirmed that a few of the cytomegalovirus-associated TCR beta chains recognize cytomegalovirus antigens. This cohort had only TCR beta chains sequenced, and the lack of alpha or paired-chain data limited which features could be detected. An association between a missense DCLRE1C variant and V-gene and J-gene trimming of TCR beta chains was found in a later genetic analysis and replicated in an independent cohort. In a later analysis, most CMV-associated TCR beta chains were found to appear HLA-restricted, with HLA associations seemingly driven largely by CMV exposure.

Comment on this clone: Its antigen is not yet known. It has no much larger one-base neighbor in the sample; base qualities were not kept.

The receptor library was made with the immunoSEQ multiplex PCR assay. For the multiplex PCR, a mixture combining 60 forward primers for TCR Vbeta segments and 13 reverse primers for TCR Jbeta segments was used. Amplification of the CDR3 region of rearranged TCR beta genes was performed with a multiplex PCR assay on genomic DNA. Amplified TCR beta libraries were sequenced as 87-base-pair reads on the Illumina HiSeq System. Turning to the authors' computational methods: A later analysis counted approximately 84 million unique TCR beta chains across the 550 to 800 repertoires, and around 12 million of these chains were shared by at least two donors. Raw reads were error-corrected and collapsed into unique sequences by a nearest-neighbor algorithm in which closely related sequences were merged to remove PCR and sequencing errors. Alignment of CDR3 sequences to IMGT reference sequences was used to assign V, D and J gene segments. For a sequence to be retained, at least a six-nucleotide match to both a V gene segment and a J gene segment was required. A rearrangement counted as productive if the CDR3 had no stop codons and remained in frame with V and J, and every other rearrangement counted as non-productive. Following IMGT convention, CDR3 was defined as the stretch from the second conserved V-encoded cysteine to the conserved J-encoded phenylalanine. The earlier analysis of about 530 of the donors excluded any sequence lacking an unambiguous match to a single V gene segment. In an earlier analysis of more than 500 of the donors, a V segment was called functional when productive rearrangements were above 56.7%, and segregating when the standard deviation between donors exceeded 5%. A statistical classification framework was developed to diagnose cytomegalovirus status using the catalog of TCR beta chain sequences. In a later analysis, V and J genes were assigned by comparing TCR nucleotide sequences against IMGT/GENE-DB human TR gene sequences. A later analysis assigned CDR3 sequences and most-parsimonious VDJ recombination scenarios with the TCRdist pipeline. In a later analysis, each TCR beta chain was defined by its CDR3 amino acid sequence together with its V-gene family, and reads lacking a unique V-gene family were excluded. As a way to deal with suspected cross-contamination and a sequencing artifact, a later analysis dropped 450 to 600 nucleotide sequences that were highly shared and had low generation probability. A later analysis calculated a clonal expansion index for each public chain from normalized within-repertoire ranks of inferred template counts. In a later analysis, generation probabilities were computed using a VDJ recombination model fitted to out-of-frame rearrangements, and the results were checked against IGoR. In a later analysis, TCR-TCR, TCR-HLA and TCR-CMV co-occurrence was scored with hypergeometric tests, and a repertoire-size bias correction was applied to TCR pairs. To estimate false discovery rates, a later analysis permuted the HLA or CMV assignments 20 times. In a later analysis, co-occurring TCRs were grouped using DBSCAN, and TCRdist sequence similarity was added for clustering within HLA-allele-positive subsets. Repertoires with fewer than 30,000 or more than 120,000 public chains, plus five repertoires with anomalous nucleotide sharing, were excluded from co-occurrence clustering. TCRdb took this table from immuneACCESS and kept in-frame rearrangements with V and J called. Such tables lack part of the clones; where checked against another copy, unresolved V genes explain under half of the gap, and the rest is unexplained. V, J and clone size were drawn from that table, and D and trimming were deduced from the DNA. The sample table holds fewer than 200,000 clones, of which over 75% were seen once. The ten largest clones take up 1.5% to 2% of the sample.

Sequencing was done on a sample of PBMCs. The V and J genes are TRBV7-3 and TRBJ2-5, and TRBD2 matches 8 of the central bases. This clonotype originated in a woman aged 18-30 years in good health and CMV-seronegative. The CDR3 here reads CASSLSPGTRLETQYF. The nucleotides are TGTGCCAGCAGCTTATCCCCGGGGACTAGGTTGGAGACCCAGTACTTC.